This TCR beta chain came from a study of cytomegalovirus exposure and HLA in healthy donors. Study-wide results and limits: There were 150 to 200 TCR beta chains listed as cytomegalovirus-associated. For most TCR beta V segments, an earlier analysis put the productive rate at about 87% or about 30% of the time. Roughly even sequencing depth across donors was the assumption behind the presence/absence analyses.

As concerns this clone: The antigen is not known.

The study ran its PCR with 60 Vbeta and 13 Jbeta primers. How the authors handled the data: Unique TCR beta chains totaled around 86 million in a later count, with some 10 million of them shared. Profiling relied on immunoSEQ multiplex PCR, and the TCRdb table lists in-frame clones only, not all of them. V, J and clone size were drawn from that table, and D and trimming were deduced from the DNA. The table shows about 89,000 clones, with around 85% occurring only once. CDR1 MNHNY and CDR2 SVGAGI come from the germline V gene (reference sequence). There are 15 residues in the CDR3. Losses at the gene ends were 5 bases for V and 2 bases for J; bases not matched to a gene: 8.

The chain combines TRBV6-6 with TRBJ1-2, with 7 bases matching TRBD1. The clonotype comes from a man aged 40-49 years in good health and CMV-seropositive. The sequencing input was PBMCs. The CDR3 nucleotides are TGTGCCAGCAGTATGGACAGGCTGACCAACTATGGCTACACCTTC. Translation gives CASSMDRLTNYGYTF.